This T cell receptor beta chain is drawn from a study of T cell repertoires in cytomegalovirus infection. TCRdb fed the reads into MiXCR, producing one record per CDR3 protein. Of about 250,000 distinct CDR3 sequences in the sample, 17% were seen once. V dropped 8 bases and J dropped 4 bases, with 15 bases sitting between them. The CDR3 contains 13 residues. Germline CDR1 and CDR2: MNHEY and SVGAGI. The TCR comes from a human donor in good health (CMV status not recorded). Some clones in this sample may be carry-over from other donors' samples. The chain employs TRBV6-5 and TRBJ2-7; D is ambiguous. The sample taken for sequencing was CD8+ T cells from PBMCs. The CDR3 nucleotides are TGTGCCAGCGGCTATTCGGCAGCTTACGAGCAGTACTTC. Protein sequence: CASGYSAAYEQYF.